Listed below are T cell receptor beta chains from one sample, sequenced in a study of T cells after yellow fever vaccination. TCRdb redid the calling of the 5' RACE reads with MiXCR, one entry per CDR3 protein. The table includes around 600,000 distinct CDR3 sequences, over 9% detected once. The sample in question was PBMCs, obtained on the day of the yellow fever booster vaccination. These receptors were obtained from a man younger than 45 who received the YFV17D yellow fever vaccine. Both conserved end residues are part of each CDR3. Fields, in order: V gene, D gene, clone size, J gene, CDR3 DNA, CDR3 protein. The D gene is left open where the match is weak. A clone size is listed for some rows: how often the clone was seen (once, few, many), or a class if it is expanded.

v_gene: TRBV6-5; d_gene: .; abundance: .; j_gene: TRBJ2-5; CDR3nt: TGTGCCAGCAGTTACGGAACTCGCGGAGAGACCCAGTACTTC; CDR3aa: CASSYGTRGETQYF
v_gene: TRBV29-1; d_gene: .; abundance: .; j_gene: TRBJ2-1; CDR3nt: TGCAGCGTTGAAGGCCCCGAAGGGGGGCTAAGTCTCTCCTACAATGAGCAGTTCTTC; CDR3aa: CSVEGPEGGLSLSYNEQFF
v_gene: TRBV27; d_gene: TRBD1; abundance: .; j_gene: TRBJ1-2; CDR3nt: TGTGCCAGCAGTTTTCGACCGGGACAGGGTACTGGCTACACCTTC; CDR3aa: CASSFRPGQGTGYTF
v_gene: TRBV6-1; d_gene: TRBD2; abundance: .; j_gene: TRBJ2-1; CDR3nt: TGTGCCAGCAGCCAACCCGGACTAGCGGGCTCTGAGCAGTTCTTC; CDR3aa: CASSQPGLAGSEQFF
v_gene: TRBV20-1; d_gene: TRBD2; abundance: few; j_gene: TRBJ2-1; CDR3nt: TGCAGTGCTAGAGATCACCGGGAGGCCAACAATGAGCAGTTCTTC; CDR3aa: CSARDHREANNEQFF
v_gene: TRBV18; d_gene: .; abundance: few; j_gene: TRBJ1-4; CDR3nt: TGTGCCAGCCACGGTCTGGGGGCTGAAAAACTGTTTTTT; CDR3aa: CASHGLGAEKLFF
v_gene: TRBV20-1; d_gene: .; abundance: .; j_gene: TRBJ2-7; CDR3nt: TGCAGTGCTAGAGCAGGTCGGGACGGCCTCATATACGAGCAGTACTTC; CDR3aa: CSARAGRDGLIYEQYF
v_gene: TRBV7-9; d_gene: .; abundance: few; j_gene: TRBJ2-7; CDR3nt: TGTGCCAGCAGCCCGGACAGAACGGTCTACGAGCAGTACTTC; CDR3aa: CASSPDRTVYEQYF
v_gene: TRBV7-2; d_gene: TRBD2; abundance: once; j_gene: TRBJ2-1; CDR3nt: TGTGCCAGCAGCTATAGCGGGAACACCTACAATGAGCAGTTCTTC; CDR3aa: CASSYSGNTYNEQFF
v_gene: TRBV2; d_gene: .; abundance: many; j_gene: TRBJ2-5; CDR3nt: TGTGCCAGCAGTGGACAAGAGGGAGAGACCCAGTACTTC; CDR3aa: CASSGQEGETQYF
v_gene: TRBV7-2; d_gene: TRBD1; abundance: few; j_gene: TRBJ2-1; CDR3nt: TGTGCCAGCAGCTTGGCGGGACAGGGGGCCAATGAGCAGTTCTTC; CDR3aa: CASSLAGQGANEQFF
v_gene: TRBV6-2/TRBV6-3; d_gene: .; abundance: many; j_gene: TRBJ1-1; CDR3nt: TGTGCCAGCAGTTACCCTCACACTGAAGCTTTCTTT; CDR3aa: CASSYPHTEAFF
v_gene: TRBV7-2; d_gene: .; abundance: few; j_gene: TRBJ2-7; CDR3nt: TGTGCCAGCAGCGTTAGGGGCCACGAGCAGTACTTC; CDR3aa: CASSVRGHEQYF
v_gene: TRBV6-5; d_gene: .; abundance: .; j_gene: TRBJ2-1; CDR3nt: TGTGCCAGCAGTTGGATAGGCAATAGGGGGTCTCCCGCGAACAATGAGCAGTTCTTC; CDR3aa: CASSWIGNRGSPANNEQFF
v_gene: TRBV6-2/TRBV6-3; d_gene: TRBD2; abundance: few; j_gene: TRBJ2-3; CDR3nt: TGTGCCACCCTCGCGACTAGCGGGACAGATACGCAGTATTTT; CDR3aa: CATLATSGTDTQYF
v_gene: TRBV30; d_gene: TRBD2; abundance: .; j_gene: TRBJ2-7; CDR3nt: TGTGCCTGGAGCGGGACTAGCTTCGAGCAGTACTTC; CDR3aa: CAWSGTSFEQYF
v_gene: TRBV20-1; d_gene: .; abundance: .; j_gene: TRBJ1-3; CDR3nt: TGCAGTGCTAGTTATTTCTCTGGAAACACCATATATTTT; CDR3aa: CSASYFSGNTIYF
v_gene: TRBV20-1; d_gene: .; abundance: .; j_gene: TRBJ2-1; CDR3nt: TGCAGTGCTAGAGAGGGCGTAGCGGTGTACAATGAGCAGTTCTTC; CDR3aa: CSAREGVAVYNEQFF
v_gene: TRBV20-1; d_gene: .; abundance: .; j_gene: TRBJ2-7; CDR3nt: TGCAGTGCGCCCGGGACGCAAAGCTCCTACGAGCAGTACTTC; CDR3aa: CSAPGTQSSYEQYF
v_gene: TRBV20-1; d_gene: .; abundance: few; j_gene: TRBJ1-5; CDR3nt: TGCAGTGCTACTCTTAACGGACAGACTTATAGCAATCAGCCCCAGCATTTT; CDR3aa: CSATLNGQTYSNQPQHF
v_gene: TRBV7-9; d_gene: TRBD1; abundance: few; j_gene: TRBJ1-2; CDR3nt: TGTGCCAGCAGCCGGGACAGGGCCTCGCGAGGCGGTGGCTACACCTTC; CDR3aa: CASSRDRASRGGGYTF
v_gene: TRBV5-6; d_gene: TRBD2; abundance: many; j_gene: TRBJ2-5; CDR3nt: TGTGCCAGCAGCTTATTGACTAGCCGTGTCGGGACCCAGTACTTC; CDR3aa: CASSLLTSRVGTQYF
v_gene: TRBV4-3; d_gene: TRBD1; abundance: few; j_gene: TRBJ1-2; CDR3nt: TGCGCCAGCAGCTTTGAGGACAGGGGCAAGAAAGGCTACACCTTC; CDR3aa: CASSFEDRGKKGYTF
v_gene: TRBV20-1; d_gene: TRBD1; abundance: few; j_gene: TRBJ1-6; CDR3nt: TGCAGTGCTCTCCCTTTCGGGACAGGGACTAATTCACCCCTCCACTTT; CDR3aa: CSALPFGTGTNSPLHF
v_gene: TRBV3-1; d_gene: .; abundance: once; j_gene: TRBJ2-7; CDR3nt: TGTGCCAGCAGCCACAGATGTTTGGGAGGCAGTTTCTACGAGCAGTACTTC; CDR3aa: CASSHRCLGGSFYEQYF
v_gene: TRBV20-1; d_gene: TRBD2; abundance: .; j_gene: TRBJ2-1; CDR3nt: TGCAGTGCTAGAGTGGTAGCGGGAGTGTTTTCTGAGCAGTTCTTC; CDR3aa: CSARVVAGVFSEQFF
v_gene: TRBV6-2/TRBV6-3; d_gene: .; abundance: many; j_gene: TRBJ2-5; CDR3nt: TGTGCCAGCAGTTCCGGTACAGGGAGGAATTTGGAGACCCAGTACTTC; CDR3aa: CASSSGTGRNLETQYF
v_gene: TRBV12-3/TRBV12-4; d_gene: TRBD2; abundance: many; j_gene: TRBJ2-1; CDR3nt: TGTGCCAGCAGTTTACAGCTAGCGGGATATGAGCAGTTCTTC; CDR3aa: CASSLQLAGYEQFF
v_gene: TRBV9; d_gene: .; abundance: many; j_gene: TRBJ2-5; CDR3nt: TGTGCCAGCAGCGGTCCCGGGGAGACCCAGTACTTC; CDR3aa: CASSGPGETQYF
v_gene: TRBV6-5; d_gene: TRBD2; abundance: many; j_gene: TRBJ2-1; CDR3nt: TGTGCCAGCAGTCCCGGACTAGCGGAGTACAATGAGCAGTTCTTC; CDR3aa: CASSPGLAEYNEQFF
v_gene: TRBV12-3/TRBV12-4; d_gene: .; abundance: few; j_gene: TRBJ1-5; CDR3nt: TGTGCCAGCAGCCTACAGGGCTCGGGTAGCAATCAGCCCCAGCATTTT; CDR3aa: CASSLQGSGSNQPQHF
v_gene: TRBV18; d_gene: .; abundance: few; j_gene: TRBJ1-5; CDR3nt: TGTGCCAGCTCACCAATGGGGGCGCGAGGTCAGCCCCAGCATTTT; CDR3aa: CASSPMGARGQPQHF
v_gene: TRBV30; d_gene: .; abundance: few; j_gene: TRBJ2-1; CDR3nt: TGTGCCTGGACACGGGGGCCATACAATGAGCAGTTCTTC; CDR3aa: CAWTRGPYNEQFF
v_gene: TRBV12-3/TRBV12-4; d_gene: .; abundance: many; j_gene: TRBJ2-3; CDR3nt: TGTGCCAGCACAACTTATATCGGCCCAGATACGCAGTATTTT; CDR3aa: CASTTYIGPDTQYF
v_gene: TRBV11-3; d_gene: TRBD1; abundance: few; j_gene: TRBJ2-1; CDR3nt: TGTGCCAGCAGCACCGGGACAGGGAATGAGCAGTTCTTC; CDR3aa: CASSTGTGNEQFF
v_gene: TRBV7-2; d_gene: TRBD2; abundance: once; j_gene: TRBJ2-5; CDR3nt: TGTGCCAGCAGCTTAGCTCCGGGAGGGCGAGGTGAGACCCAGTACTTC; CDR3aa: CASSLAPGGRGETQYF
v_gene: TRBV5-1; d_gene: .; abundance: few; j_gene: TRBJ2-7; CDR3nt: TGCGCCAGCAGCTTGGCTGGGGCTGGGACCTACGAGCAGTACTTC; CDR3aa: CASSLAGAGTYEQYF
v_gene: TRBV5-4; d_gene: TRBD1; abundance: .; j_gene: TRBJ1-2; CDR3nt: TGTGCCAGCAGCCCGGGACAGGGGGAGTTCGGCTACACCTTC; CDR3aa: CASSPGQGEFGYTF
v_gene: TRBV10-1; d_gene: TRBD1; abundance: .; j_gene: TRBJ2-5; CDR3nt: TGCGCCAGCAGTGAGTGGACAGGGTTCAACCAAGAGACCCAGTACTTC; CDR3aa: CASSEWTGFNQETQYF
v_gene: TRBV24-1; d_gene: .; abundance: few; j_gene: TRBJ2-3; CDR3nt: TGTGCCACCAGTGATAGCGGCTCCAAGGGGACGCAGTATTTT; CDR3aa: CATSDSGSKGTQYF
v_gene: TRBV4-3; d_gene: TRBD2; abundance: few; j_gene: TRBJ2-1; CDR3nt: TGCGCCAGCAGCCAAGAGCCAGCGGGGAACAATGAGCAGTTCTTC; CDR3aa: CASSQEPAGNNEQFF
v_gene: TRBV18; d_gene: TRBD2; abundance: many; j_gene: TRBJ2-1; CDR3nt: TGTGCCAGCTCACAGCCGGGACTAGCGGCGTACAATGAGCAGTTCTTC; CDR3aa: CASSQPGLAAYNEQFF
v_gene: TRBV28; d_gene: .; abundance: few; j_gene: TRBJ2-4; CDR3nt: TGTGCCAGCAGGGACAGCTTAGCCAAAAACATTCAGTACTTC; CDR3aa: CASRDSLAKNIQYF
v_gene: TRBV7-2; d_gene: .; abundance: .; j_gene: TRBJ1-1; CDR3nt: TGTGCCAGCAGCTTACGGGGACCGGGGGACACTGAAGCTTTCTTT; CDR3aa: CASSLRGPGDTEAFF
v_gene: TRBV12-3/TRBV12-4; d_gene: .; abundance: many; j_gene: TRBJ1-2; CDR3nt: TGTGCCAGCAGTTACCCGGGACCCAGGATGGGCTACACCTTC; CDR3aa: CASSYPGPRMGYTF
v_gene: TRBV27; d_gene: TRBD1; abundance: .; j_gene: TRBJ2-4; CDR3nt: TGTGCCAGCAGTTCCCCAGGGGGCATGAACATTCAGTACTTC; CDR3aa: CASSSPGGMNIQYF
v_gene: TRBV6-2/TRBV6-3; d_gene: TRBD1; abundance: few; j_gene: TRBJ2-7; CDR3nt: TGTGCCAGCAGATCGGGACAGGGGTTCTACGAGCAGTACTTC; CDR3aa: CASRSGQGFYEQYF